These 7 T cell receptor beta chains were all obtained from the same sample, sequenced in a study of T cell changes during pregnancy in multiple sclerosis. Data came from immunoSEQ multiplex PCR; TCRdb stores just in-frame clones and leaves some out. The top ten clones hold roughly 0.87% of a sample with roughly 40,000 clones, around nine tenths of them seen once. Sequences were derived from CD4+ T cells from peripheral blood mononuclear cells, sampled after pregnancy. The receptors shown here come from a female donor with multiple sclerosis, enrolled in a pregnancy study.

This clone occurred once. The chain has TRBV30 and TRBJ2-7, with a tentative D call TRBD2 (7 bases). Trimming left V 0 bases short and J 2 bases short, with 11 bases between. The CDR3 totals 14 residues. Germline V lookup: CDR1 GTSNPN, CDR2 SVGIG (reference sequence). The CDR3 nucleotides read TGTGCCTGGAGTGTAAAAGGGGGGGCCTACGAGCAGTACTTC. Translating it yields CAWSVKGGAYEQYF.

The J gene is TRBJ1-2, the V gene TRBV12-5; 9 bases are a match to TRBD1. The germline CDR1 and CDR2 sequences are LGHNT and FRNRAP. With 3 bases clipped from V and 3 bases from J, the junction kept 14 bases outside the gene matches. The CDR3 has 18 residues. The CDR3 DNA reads TGTGCTAGTGGTTTTCCCTGGTACAGGGGGCGCTCAGACTATGGCTACACCTTC. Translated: CASGFPWYRGRSDYGYTF.

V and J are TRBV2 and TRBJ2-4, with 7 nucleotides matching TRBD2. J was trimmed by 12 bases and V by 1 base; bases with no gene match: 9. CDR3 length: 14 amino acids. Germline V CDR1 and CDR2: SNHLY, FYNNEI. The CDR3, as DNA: TGTGCCAGCAGTGAAGTTATGTCTAGCGGAAATCAGTACTTC. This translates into CASSEVMSSGNQYF.

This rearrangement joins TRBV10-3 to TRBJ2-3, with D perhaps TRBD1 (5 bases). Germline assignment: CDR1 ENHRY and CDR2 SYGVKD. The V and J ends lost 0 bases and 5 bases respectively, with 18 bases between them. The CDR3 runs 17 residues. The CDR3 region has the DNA TGTGCCATCAGTGAGTCTTTGGGCAGGGTGGTCATAGATACGCAGTATTTT. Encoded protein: CAISESLGRVVIDTQYF.

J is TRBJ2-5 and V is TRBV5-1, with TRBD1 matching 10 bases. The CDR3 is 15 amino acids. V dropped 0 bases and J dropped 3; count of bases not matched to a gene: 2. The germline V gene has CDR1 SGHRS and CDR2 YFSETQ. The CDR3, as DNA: TGCGCCAGCAGCTTGGTAGGGACAGGGGAAGAGACCCAGTACTTC. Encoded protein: CASSLVGTGEETQYF.

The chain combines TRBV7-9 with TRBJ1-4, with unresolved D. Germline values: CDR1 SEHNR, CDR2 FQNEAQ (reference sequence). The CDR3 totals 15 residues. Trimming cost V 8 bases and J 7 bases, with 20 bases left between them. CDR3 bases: TGTGCCAGCGCGCGTGGAGGAGGAGGGAGTGAAAAACTGTTTTTT. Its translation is CASARGGGGSEKLFF.

The CDR3 is CAWSSGLSQETQYF. CDR3 in DNA: TGTGCCTGGAGCTCCGGACTTTCACAAGAGACCCAGTACTTC. The rearrangement uses TRBV30 and TRBJ2-5, with D possibly TRBD2 on 5 matching bases. Deletions cut 3 bases from V and 2 bases from J, with 13 bases between. This CDR3 spans 14 amino acids. Germline V gene data show CDR1 as GTSNPN and CDR2 as SVGIG (reference sequence).